Listed here are 20 T cell receptor beta chains from one sample, sequenced in a study of T cell responses to AZD1222 COVID-19 vaccine. Clones were read by immunoSEQ multiplex PCR, and TCRdb kept only the in-frame ones, dropping some. The sample lists roughly 97,000 clones; nearly 95% were seen once. Sequenced here: peripheral blood, sampled on day 0 of AZD1222 vaccination. These receptors were collected from an adult in good health.

This rearrangement joins TRBV1 to TRBJ2-7; the table's D call, TRBD1, has no DNA check behind it. TRBV1 corresponds to a pseudogene. The CDR3 is 14 amino acids. DNA of the CDR3: TGCACCAGCAGCCAAGATGGACAGGGGGCCGAGCAGTACTTC. The encoded protein is CTSSQDGQGAEQYF.

The genes are TRBV20-1 and TRBJ1-6, with D perhaps TRBD1 (6 bases). CDR3 length: 15 amino acids. V dropped 3 bases and J dropped 10 bases, with 19 bases sitting between them. CDR1 is DFQATT and CDR2 is SNEGSKA in the germline V gene (reference sequence). The CDR3 is CSASEIVGGGSPLHF. The DNA of the CDR3 is TGCAGTGCTAGTGAGATCGTCGGGGGCGGGTCACCCCTCCACTTT.

The V and J genes are TRBV2 and TRBJ1-2, with D possibly matching TRBD1 (6 bases). The CDR3 covers 14 residues. Per germline, CDR1 SNHLY and CDR2 FYNNEI. The V end was cut by 8 bases, the J end by 0 bases, with 13 bases between. The chain's CDR3 is CASRQGGTNYGYTF. The CDR3 bases are TGTGCCAGCCGACAAGGGGGGACTAACTATGGCTACACCTTC. Filled out from reference TRBV2 and TRBJ1-2, the complete variable domain reads EPEVTQTPSHQVTQMGQEVILRCVPISNHLYFYWYRQILGQKVEFLVSFYNNEISEKSEIFDDQFSVERPDGSNFTLKIRSTKLEDSAMYFCASRQGGTNYGYTFGSGTRLTVV.

This rearrangement joins TRBV29-1 to TRBJ1-1, with TRBD1 as a possible D gene (5 bases). V gave up 6 bases and J gave up 8 bases, with 13 bases separating them. CDR1 and CDR2 (germline): SQVTM, ANQGSEA. The CDR3 has 11 amino acids. CDR3: CSVSPGQEAFF. The DNA of the CDR3 is TGCAGCGTCTCCCCCGGACAAGAAGCTTTCTTT.

The chain is built from TRBV9 and TRBJ1-5; TRBD1 aligns across 9 bases. The CDR3 spans 19 residues. CDR1 and CDR2 (germline): SGDLS, YYNGEE. V shed 4 bases, J shed 3 bases, and the junction held 17 bases outside the gene matches. This chain's CDR3 is CASSLPELTGGQPNQPQHF. CDR3 bases: TGTGCCAGCAGCCTCCCGGAGTTGACAGGGGGTCAACCCAATCAGCCCCAGCATTTT.

The chain carries TRBV29-1 and TRBJ2-2; 10 nucleotides agree with TRBD2. The CDR3 runs 15 residues. CDR1 is SQVTM, CDR2 ANQGSEA, per germline. V shed 4 bases and J 2 bases; nucleotides not matched to a gene: 4. CDR3 in amino acids: CSVGSSGRNTGELFF. CDR3 nucleotide sequence: TGCAGCGTTGGGTCTAGCGGGAGAAACACCGGGGAGCTGTTTTTT.

This chain connects TRBV4-3 to TRBJ1-3, with D unresolved. CDR1 and CDR2 from the germline V gene are LGHNA and YSLEER. V lost 4 bases to trimming and J lost 0 bases, with 10 bases between them. The CDR3 has 15 residues. This CDR3 is CASSPTASSGNTIYF. DNA for the CDR3: TGCGCCAGCAGCCCCACCGCGAGCTCTGGAAACACCATATATTTT.

J is TRBJ2-5 and V is TRBV11-2; D is unclear. The ends were cut back, 2 bases at V and 9 bases at J, with 7 bases in the middle. Germline-derived CDR1 and CDR2 are SGHAT and FQNNGV. The CDR3 totals 11 residues. The CDR3 region is CASSLTDPQYF. The CDR3, as DNA: TGTGCCAGCAGCTTAACCGATCCCCAGTACTTC.

The rearrangement links TRBV2 to TRBJ1-4, with D maybe TRBD1 (6 bases). Germline CDR1 SNHLY, CDR2 FYNNEI. Between the trimmed V and J ends, which lost 7 bases and 8 bases, there was a span of 14 bases. The CDR3 consists of 13 residues. CDR3 DNA: TGTGCCAGCACTCGGGGTAGGGGGGAAAAACTGTTTTTT. It codes for CASTRGRGEKLFF.

CDR3 DNA sequence: TGTGCCAGCAGCCCATCCCTGGAGACCCAGTACTTC. It specifies CASSPSLETQYF. The chain has TRBV11-3 and TRBJ2-5, with unresolved D. Trimming cost V 5 bases and J 5 bases, with 9 bases left between them. The germline gives CDR1 SGHNT, CDR2 YENEEA. The CDR3 sequence is 12 residues long.

This chain connects TRBV7-9 to TRBJ1-1; D call uncertain. Germline-derived CDR1 and CDR2 are SEHNR and FQNEAQ (reference sequence). The CDR3 is 12 amino acids. V was shortened by 10 bases and J by 1 base, with 10 bases between the two germline ends. The chain's CDR3 is CATLDQNTEAFF. The CDR3 DNA sequence: TGTGCCACCCTAGACCAGAACACTGAAGCTTTCTTT.

This clone has only a few counts. V is TRBV18 and J is TRBJ2-7, with D perhaps TRBD2 (6 bases). V lost 2 bases and J 5 bases, leaving 7 bases between the germline ends. CDR3 length equals 12 residues. CDR1 is KGHSH, CDR2 LQKENI, per germline. CDR3 DNA: TGTGCCAGCTCACCAGGGAGGCACGAGCAGTACTTC. Its translation is CASSPGRHEQYF.

This chain links TRBV5-1 with TRBJ1-2; 7 nucleotides line up with TRBD1. The V gene's germline CDR1 is SGHRS and CDR2 YFSETQ. V was clipped by 1 base and J by 3 bases; unmatched bases: 3. This CDR3 contains 14 residues. This CDR3 reads CASSLSGTDYGYTF. The CDR3 DNA sequence: TGCGCCAGCAGCTTGAGCGGGACAGACTATGGCTACACCTTC. Filled out from reference TRBV5-1 and TRBJ1-2, the complete variable domain reads KAGVTQTPRYLIKTRGQQVTLSCSPISGHRSVSWYQQTPGQGLQFLFEYFSETQRNKGNFPGRFSGRQFSNSRSEMNVSTLELGDSALYLCASSLSGTDYGYTFGSGTRLTVV.

This clone has a single count. V is TRBV24-1 and J is TRBJ2-1; 7 bases fit TRBD1. The CDR3 sequence is 14 residues long. CDR1 is KGHDR, CDR2 SFDVKD, per germline. The V and J ends lost 10 bases and 10 bases, in that order; junction bases with no gene match: 15. The CDR3 sequence is CATSTSTGLREQFF. CDR3 bases: TGTGCCACTTCCACCTCGACAGGGCTGAGGGAGCAGTTCTTC.

This chain uses TRBV5-1 with TRBJ2-5; D is perhaps TRBD1 (5 bases). Germline loops: CDR1 SGHRS, CDR2 YFSETQ. Trimming removed 2 bases at V and 0 bases at J, with 11 bases between. The CDR3 loop spans 15 amino acids. CDR3 in amino acids: CASSFGGADQETQYF. The CDR3 DNA reads as TGCGCCAGCAGCTTCGGTGGGGCAGACCAAGAGACCCAGTACTTC.

V usage is TRBV5-1 and J usage is TRBJ1-2; D uncertain. This CDR3 has 14 residues. V lost 2 bases, J lost 3 bases, and 11 bases lay in between. Germline V gene sequence: CDR1 SGHRS, CDR2 YFSETQ. The CDR3 spells CASSFLGSDYGYTF. CDR3 in DNA: TGCGCCAGCAGCTTCTTGGGGTCAGACTATGGCTACACCTTC.

This chain joins TRBV29-1 and TRBJ1-1; tentative D call: TRBD1 (5 bases). CDR3 length: 11 amino acids. The V end was cut by 7 bases, the J end by 7 bases, with 13 bases between. Germline CDR1 reads SQVTM; CDR2 reads ANQGSEA. The CDR3 bases are TGCAGCGCTGGGACGTCTTATGAAGCTTTCTTT. Residues: CSAGTSYEAFF.

The chain employs TRBV7-2 and TRBJ1-2; D is unclear. This CDR3 is 15 amino acids long. The germline V and J ends were trimmed by 4 bases and 4 bases, with 16 bases remaining between them. Per the germline V gene, CDR1 is SGHTA and CDR2 is FQGNSA. The CDR3: CASSSGSEPFYGYTF. The CDR3 bases are TGTGCCAGCAGCTCCGGCTCCGAGCCTTTCTATGGCTACACCTTC.

The chain carries TRBV5-4 and TRBJ1-1; D is undetermined. V lost 0 bases, J lost 3 bases, and 6 bases lay in between. This CDR3 is built from 13 residues. The germline V gene encodes CDR1 SGHNT and CDR2 YYREEE (reference sequence). In nucleotides, the CDR3 is TGTGCCAGCAGCTTGGGTCTTTACACTGAAGCTTTCTTT. Translated: CASSLGLYTEAFF.

The gene calls are TRBV6-4 and TRBJ2-2; D unclear. This CDR3 is 13 amino acids long. Trimming stripped 2 bases from V and 2 bases from J, with 3 bases between. CDR1 is MRHNA, CDR2 SNTAGT, per germline. Written as DNA, the CDR3 is TGTGCCAGCAGTGACCCCAACACCGGGGAGCTGTTTTTT. It encodes CASSDPNTGELFF.